This TCR beta chain appears in the sequencing data of a study of CD8 T cells in Susac syndrome. Background on the study: Sequencing included Susac syndrome patients, over 5 of them with active disease and roughly 8 in remission. The Susac syndrome patients were therapy-naive, on corticosteroids, or on intravenous immunoglobulin alone at blood draw.

Reverse transcription of roughly 0.5 to 1 ug RNA was performed with random hexamers. TCRdb re-called the immunoSEQ multiplex PCR reads with MiXCR, one entry per CDR3 protein. The sample contains roughly 110,000 distinct CDR3 sequences, around 94% of which appear only once. The trim removed 3 bases at V and 0 bases at J, leaving 13 bases unmatched. CDR3 length: 19 amino acids. Per germline, CDR1 SGHTA and CDR2 FQGNSA. The sequence came from a human donor with Susac syndrome. The chain carries TRBV7-2 and TRBJ2-1; 8 positions agree with TRBD2. Material for sequencing was CD8+ T cells from PBMCs. CDR3 DNA: TGTGCCAGCAGCTTTTTAGGTGCTAGCGGGCCGAGCTCCTACAATGAGCAGTTCTTC. It specifies CASSFLGASGPSSYNEQFF. The variable domain in full, with the rest retrieved from reference TRBV7-2 and TRBJ2-1, is GAGVSQSPSNKVTEKGKDVELRCDPISGHTALYWYRQSLGQGLEFLIYFQGNSAPDKSGLPSDRFSAERTGGSVSTLTIQRTQQEDSAVYLCASSFLGASGPSSYNEQFFGPGTRLTVL.